These 32 T cell receptor beta chains were sequenced from one sample in a study of human T cells and chemical hapten exposure. Noted time point: patch test 1, 2 weeks after DPC sensitization. Specified treatment: therapeutic diphenylcyclopropenone sensitization with weekly scalp DPC. One entry per CDR3 protein results from TCRdb running MiXCR on the RACE reads. The sample yields roughly 190,000 distinct CDR3 sequences, approximately 20% seen once. The starting material was whole blood, obtained in connection with sensitization to the hapten diphenylcyclopropenone (DPC). The receptors derive from a woman in her 50s with alopecia areata. Some clones in this sample may be carry-over from other donors' samples.

The chain carries TRBV29-1 and TRBJ2-7; TRBD1 is a possible D gene (6 bases). V was cut by 7 bases and J by 1 base, with 32 bases left in between. The germline V gene has CDR1 SQVTM and CDR2 ANQGSEA. The CDR3 extends over 19 amino acids. CDR3 bases: TGCAGCGCACTGGGACCACCGGACAGAGGGGGATGGAAGTCCTACGAGCAGTACTTC. It specifies CSALGPPDRGGWKSYEQYF.

In nucleotides, the CDR3 is TGTGCCAGCAGCCAAGAATGGAAGGGGATGGACACTGAAGCTTTCTTT. This encodes CASSQEWKGMDTEAFF. The chain combines TRBV3-1 with TRBJ1-1; perhaps TRBD1 as D (5 bases). V shed 0 bases and J shed 3 bases, with 14 bases lying between them. Germline lookup yields CDR1 LGHDT and CDR2 YNNKEL (reference sequence). The CDR3 extends over 16 amino acids.

This clonotype occurred a few times. The chain couples TRBV2 to TRBJ2-7; D is unclear. V dropped 4 bases and J dropped 7 bases, with 8 bases sitting between them. Germline V gene lookup returns CDR1 SNHLY and CDR2 FYNNEI. CDR3 size: 11 residues. The CDR3 protein is CASSVTVEQYF. DNA of the CDR3: TGTGCCAGCAGTGTAACCGTGGAGCAGTACTTC.

The chain employs TRBV6-1 and TRBJ2-6, with TRBD1 matching 7 bases. V shed 10 bases, J shed 8 bases, and the junction held 5 bases outside the gene matches. The CDR3 is made up of 12 amino acids. CDR1 and CDR2 (germline): MNHNS, SASEGT. DNA of the CDR3: TGTGCCACCCGGGACAGCACCAACGTCCTGACTTTC. Translated, it gives CATRDSTNVLTF.

CDR3 coding DNA: TGCGCCAGCAGCTTCGGCCCCGGCGAGCAGTACTTC. Translated: CASSFGPGEQYF. The chain uses TRBV5-1 and TRBJ2-7; D is unresolved. Germline V gene data show CDR1 as SGHRS and CDR2 as YFSETQ. The germline V and J ends were trimmed by 2 bases and 6 bases, with 9 bases remaining between them. The CDR3 totals 12 residues.

The sample holds many counts of this clonotype. This chain uses TRBV7-9 with TRBJ1-3; tentative D call: TRBD1 (6 bases). The CDR3 is 15 amino acids. Germline CDR1 and CDR2: SEHNR and FQNEAQ (reference sequence). Trimming took off 4 bases at V and 2 bases at J, with 12 bases between the two ends. The CDR3 sequence: CASSSQGTTGNTIYF. The CDR3 DNA is TGTGCCAGCAGCTCACAGGGAACAACTGGAAACACCATATATTTT.

This clonotype showed up many times. The chain carries TRBV11-2 and TRBJ2-7; D is perhaps TRBD1 (6 bases). CDR1 is SGHAT and CDR2 is FQNNGV in the germline V gene. Trimming took off 2 bases at V and 3 bases at J, with 17 bases between the two ends. This CDR3 region has 16 residues. The CDR3 DNA is TGTGCCAGCAGCTTATTAACGACAGGTGGTATCTACGAGCAGTACTTC. It is translated as CASSLLTTGGIYEQYF.

The rearrangement links TRBV27 to TRBJ1-2; D gene ambiguous. This CDR3 contains 14 residues. CDR1 is MNHEY, CDR2 SMNVEV, per germline (reference sequence). Trimming stripped 8 bases from V and 4 bases from J, with 17 bases between. The CDR3 nucleotides read TGTGCCAGCGGACCAGCCACGGGAAGCTATGGCTACACCTTC. Residues: CASGPATGSYGYTF.

CDR3: CASSPAGGLGTEAFF. The DNA of the CDR3 is TGCGCCAGCAGCCCCGCAGGGGGCCTGGGCACTGAAGCTTTCTTT. The V gene is TRBV5-1, the J gene TRBJ1-1, with 8 bases fitting TRBD1. Looked up from germline, CDR1 is SGHRS and CDR2 is YFSETQ. V lost 4 bases, J lost 4 bases, and 9 bases stayed unmatched. The CDR3 is 15 residues long.

Only a few counts were recorded for this clonotype. The chain is built from TRBV2 and TRBJ2-1; 7 nucleotides match TRBD2. The J segment lost 2 bases and the V segment lost 7 bases, leaving 5 bases of the junction unmatched. The CDR3 totals 14 residues. CDR1 SNHLY and CDR2 FYNNEI come from the germline V gene. The CDR3 loop reads CASKKGLPYNEQFF. The CDR3 nucleotides read TGTGCCAGCAAGAAGGGACTACCCTACAATGAGCAGTTCTTC.

Ten or more counts support this clonotype. The V call is TRBV12-3 or TRBV12-4, the J call TRBJ2-3, with 11 bases fitting TRBD2. Trimming cost V 7 bases and J 3 bases; bases outside gene matches: 9. The CDR3 is 16 amino acids. The CDR3 reads CASKPIAGGRTDTQYF. The CDR3 DNA follows: TGTGCCAGCAAACCCATAGCGGGAGGGCGGACAGATACGCAGTATTTT.

The chain recombines TRBV6-5 with TRBJ2-1; 12 bases map to TRBD2. Germline loops: CDR1 MNHEY, CDR2 SVGAGI. The CDR3 runs to 18 residues. V lost 6 bases to trimming and J lost 4 bases; unmatched junction nucleotides: 13. This CDR3 is CASSPLTSGGLPYNEQFF. In nucleotides, the CDR3 is TGTGCCAGCAGCCCCCTGACTAGCGGGGGACTACCTTACAATGAGCAGTTCTTC.

This clonotype was observed a few times. The chain couples TRBV29-1 to TRBJ1-5; no definite D call. This CDR3 has 13 amino acids. V lost 1 base and J lost 7, with 11 bases in between. Germline V gives CDR1 SQVTM, CDR2 ANQGSEA. The CDR3 region is CSVEAGLDQPQHF. CDR3 coding DNA: TGCAGCGTTGAAGCGGGGTTGGACCAGCCCCAGCATTTT. The full variable domain, rest sourced from reference TRBV29-1 and TRBJ1-5, is SAVISQKPSRDICQRGTSLTIQCQVDSQVTMMFWYRQQPGQSLTLIATANQGSEATYESGFVIDKFPISRPNLTFSTLTVSNMSPEDSSIYLCSVEAGLDQPQHFGDGTRLSIL.

The chain joins TRBV14 to TRBJ1-1, with D unresolved. This CDR3 comprises 11 residues. V dropped 4 bases and J dropped 8 bases, with 8 bases sitting between them. CDR1 is SGHDN and CDR2 is FVKESK in the germline V gene. In nucleotides, the CDR3 is TGTGCCAGCAGCCGGTTGGGGGAAGCTTTCTTT. Its translation: CASSRLGEAFF.

This CDR3 is CASSGQGDQPQHF. In DNA form, the CDR3 reads TGTGCCAGCAGTGGACAGGGGGATCAGCCCCAGCATTTT. The rearrangement links TRBV6-5 to TRBJ1-5; 10 bases agree with TRBD1. V lost 5 bases, J lost 5 bases, and 0 bases stayed unmatched. The CDR3 spans 13 residues. Germline assignment: CDR1 MNHEY and CDR2 SVGAGI.

This clonotype was seen only a few times. The V call is TRBV11-1, the J call TRBJ1-2; maybe TRBD1 (5 bases). CDR1 is SGHAT and CDR2 is FQDESV in the germline V gene (reference sequence). CDR3 length: 15 residues. V lost 5 bases and J 0 bases, leaving 13 bases between the germline ends. CDR3: CASSRSTASNYGYTF. CDR3 in DNA: TGTGCCAGCAGCCGGTCGACAGCTTCTAACTATGGCTACACCTTC.

This clonotype was seen at least ten times. The chain combines TRBV10-2 with TRBJ2-7; no definite D call. V was clipped by 2 bases and J by 2 bases, with 4 bases between them. CDR3 length equals 12 residues. Germline CDR1 WSHSY, CDR2 SAAADI. In nucleotides, the CDR3 is TGCGCCAGCAGTGAGGCTACCTACGAGCAGTACTTC. It encodes CASSEATYEQYF.

This clonotype was seen more than once but under ten times. The chain is built from TRBV20-1 and TRBJ2-1; 8 bases agree with TRBD2. The CDR3 has 17 residues. Per germline, CDR1 DFQATT and CDR2 SNEGSKA (reference sequence). The V gene end was trimmed by 7 bases and the J gene end by 6 bases; junction bases not matched to a gene: 20. The chain's CDR3 is CSVQIGTSFGLSNEQFF. The CDR3, as DNA: TGCAGTGTCCAGATCGGGACTAGTTTCGGGCTAAGCAATGAGCAGTTCTTC.

This clonotype came up a few times. V gene TRBV29-1 combines with J gene TRBJ2-1; the D gene could be TRBD1 or TRBD2 (5 bases each). Germline CDR1 is SQVTM and CDR2 is ANQGSEA. This CDR3 has 11 residues. Between the trimmed V and J ends, which lost 4 bases and 8 bases, there was a span of 9 bases. The CDR3 DNA reads TGCAGCGTTGGGGACGGTTATGAGCAGTTCTTC. Protein: CSVGDGYEQFF.

Only a few counts were recorded for this clonotype. The CDR3 spells CASSRDNNEQFF. The CDR3 nucleotides read TGCGCCAGCTCGCGGGATAACAATGAGCAGTTCTTC. The chain has TRBV4-1 and TRBJ2-1, with a possible D match to TRBD2 (6 bases). This CDR3 spans 12 amino acids. The V gene lost 8 bases and the J gene lost 5 bases, with 10 bases spanning the gap. Germline-derived CDR1 and CDR2 are MGHRA and YSYEKL.

This clonotype was seen ten or more times. This chain uses TRBV10-3 with TRBJ1-5; D is undetermined. The V gene's germline CDR1 is ENHRY and CDR2 SYGVKD. With 11 bases removed from V and 3 bases from J, the gap between germline ends came to 14 bases. The CDR3 has 13 amino acids. The CDR3 here is CAVMAGDNQPQHF. CDR3 bases: TGTGCCGTTATGGCCGGCGACAATCAGCCCCAGCATTTT.

This clonotype was seen a handful of times. The gene calls are TRBV5-1 and TRBJ2-7; 9 bases map to TRBD2. V trimming: 4 bases; J trimming: 5 bases; junction bases outside the gene matches: 10. The CDR3 is 15 residues long. Germline CDR1 SGHRS, CDR2 YFSETQ. The CDR3 loop reads CASSPAFSGSHEQYF. CDR3 coding DNA: TGCGCCAGCAGCCCCGCGTTTAGCGGGAGCCACGAGCAGTACTTC.

This clonotype was detected only a few times. J is TRBJ2-3 and V is TRBV5-1; 11 nucleotides agree with TRBD2. The CDR3 runs to 16 residues. Germline V gene data show CDR1 as SGHRS and CDR2 as YFSETQ. V was clipped by 4 bases and J by 3 bases; unmatched bases: 7. The DNA for the CDR3 is TGCGCCAGCAGCCCCCCCACTAGCGGGAGTACAGATACGCAGTATTTT. Protein product: CASSPPTSGSTDTQYF.

This clonotype was seen just once. Compared with germline, one end of the junction differs, possibly owing to a read error. The gene calls are TRBV7-7 and TRBJ1-1; no reliable D call. CDR3 length equals 13 residues. Germline V gene data show CDR1 as SSHAT and CDR2 as FNYEAQ (reference sequence). CDR3 DNA sequence: TGTGCTAGCAGCCCACTACGTGGCACTGAAGCTTTCTTT. Translation: CASSPLRGTEAFF.

This clonotype appeared a few times. The rearrangement joins TRBV27 to TRBJ1-4, with a weak D call TRBD1 (6 bases). The CDR3 is 15 amino acids. The germline CDR1 and CDR2 sequences are MNHEY and SMNVEV (reference sequence). V lost 2 bases to trimming and J lost 7 bases, with 14 bases between them. Written as DNA, the CDR3 is TGTGCCAGCAGTTTAAGAGGGGGGTCAGGTGAAAAACTGTTTTTT. Its translation is CASSLRGGSGEKLFF.

The V gene is TRBV20-1, the J gene TRBJ1-4; D unresolved. The CDR3 sequence is 11 residues long. V was pared by 3 bases and J by 8 bases, with 7 bases between. CDR1 and CDR2 from the germline V gene are DFQATT and SNEGSKA (reference sequence). The CDR3 bases are TGCAGTGCTAGGTTGGACGAAAAACTGTTTTTT. This encodes CSARLDEKLFF.

At least ten counts were recorded for this clonotype. This CDR3 is CASSLAGSYSYNSPLHF. The CDR3 nucleotides read TGTGCCAGCAGCTTGGCCGGCAGCTACTCCTATAATTCACCCCTCCACTTT. V usage is TRBV5-6 and J usage is TRBJ1-6; D not resolved. CDR3 size: 17 residues. Trimming cost V 0 bases and J 0 bases, with 10 bases left between them. Germline CDR1 reads SGHDT; CDR2 reads YYEEEE.

Only a few counts were recorded for this clonotype. The genes are TRBV20-1 and TRBJ2-6; D is possibly TRBD1 (5 bases). The CDR3 loop spans 17 amino acids. The V gene's germline CDR1 is DFQATT and CDR2 SNEGSKA (reference sequence). V shed 0 bases and J shed 2 bases, with 14 bases lying between them. CDR3 protein: CSARDFGRVAGANVLTF. CDR3 DNA sequence: TGCAGTGCTAGAGATTTCGGCAGGGTGGCTGGGGCCAACGTCCTGACTTTC.

Of note for this clonotype: At one boundary the junction diverges from the germline segment, which might be a read error. The chain combines TRBV2 with TRBJ1-2; 11 nucleotides agree with TRBD1. Looked up from germline, CDR1 is SNHLY and CDR2 is FYNNEI. The CDR3 has 15 amino acids. CDR3 amino acids: CASSVGTGGVYSYTF. CDR3 DNA sequence: TGTGCCAGCAGTGTCGGGACAGGGGGTGTCTATAGCTACACCTTC.

The rearrangement joins TRBV7-6 to TRBJ2-7; D perhaps matches TRBD2 (6 bases). Trimming cost V 3 bases and J 3 bases, with 9 bases left between them. The CDR3 is 13 residues long. The V gene's germline CDR1 is SGHVS and CDR2 FNYEAQ. CDR3 residues: CASSLIGSYEQYF. Written as DNA, the CDR3 is TGTGCCAGCAGCTTGATCGGGAGCTACGAGCAGTACTTC.

This clonotype was observed many times. This chain joins TRBV18 and TRBJ2-2; 10 nucleotides align to TRBD2. The V and J ends lost 4 bases and 2 bases, in that order; junction bases with no gene match: 13. Per germline, CDR1 KGHSH and CDR2 LQKENI. The CDR3 consists of 19 residues. CDR3 nucleotides: TGTGCCAGCTCACTTACGATCGCCGGGACTAGCGCCAACACCGGGGAGCTGTTTTTT. Protein product: CASSLTIAGTSANTGELFF.

This clonotype was counted many times. The genes are TRBV9 and TRBJ1-5; D not resolved. CDR1 SGDLS and CDR2 YYNGEE come from the germline V gene. This CDR3 has 14 amino acids. V was trimmed by 3 bases and J by 4 bases, leaving 11 bases between them. Here the CDR3 reads CASSALDTNQPQHF. CDR3 nucleotides: TGTGCCAGCAGCGCCCTCGACACAAATCAGCCCCAGCATTTT.